These 8 T cell receptor beta chains were sequenced from one sample in a study of blood T cell repertoires in COVID-19. TCRdb's copy holds only in-frame clones and misses some; the assay was immunoSEQ multiplex PCR. The table lists about 180,000 clones, around 89% of them singletons. Source material: peripheral blood. All receptors derive from a woman aged 25 to 39 with acute or convalescent COVID-19.

The chain recombines TRBV5-1 with TRBJ2-6; D unresolved. The V gene's germline CDR1 is SGHRS and CDR2 YFSETQ. CDR3 size: 14 residues. Trimming shortened V by 0 bases and J by 2 bases, and 3 bases separated the two germline ends. The CDR3 region is CASSLAAGANVLTF. As DNA, the CDR3 is TGCGCCAGCAGCTTGGCGGCTGGGGCCAACGTCCTGACTTTC.

The chain recombines TRBV5-4 with TRBJ2-5, with 10 positions matching TRBD2. This CDR3 region has 15 residues. Losses at the gene ends were 4 bases for V and 5 bases for J; bases not matched to a gene: 8. Germline CDR1 reads SGHNT; CDR2 reads YYREEE (reference sequence). CDR3: CASSMQREGRETQYF. In DNA, the CDR3 is TGTGCCAGCAGCATGCAGCGGGAGGGCCGCGAGACCCAGTACTTC.

The gene calls are TRBV5-6 and TRBJ1-1; D uncertain. The germline V and J ends were trimmed by 2 bases and 11 bases, with 19 bases remaining between them. This CDR3 region has 14 residues. Germline V gene sequence: CDR1 SGHDT, CDR2 YYEEEE. The CDR3 region has the DNA TGTGCCAGCAGCTTTTTAAATTACCCCGGGAGGGCTTTCTTT. Its translation is CASSFLNYPGRAFF.

This clone was seen a single time. The gene calls are TRBV30 and TRBJ2-3; 14 bases match TRBD2. The V gene end was trimmed by 0 bases and the J gene end by 3 bases; junction bases not matched to a gene: 8. The CDR3 runs 18 residues. The germline CDR1 and CDR2 sequences are GTSNPN and SVGIG (reference sequence). The CDR3 region has the DNA TGTGCCTGGAGTGTAATGGGACTAGCGGGAGATAGAACAGATACGCAGTATTTT. As protein: CAWSVMGLAGDRTDTQYF.

The chain employs TRBV13 and TRBJ2-7, with 9 bases lining up with TRBD1. Germline lookup yields CDR1 PRHDT and CDR2 FYEKMQ (reference sequence). CDR3 length: 17 amino acids. The V segment lost 2 bases and the J segment 5 bases; nucleotides outside the gene matches: 13. The CDR3 is CASSLKIVGTGIDEQYF. CDR3 DNA sequence: TGTGCCAGCAGCTTAAAGATCGTAGGGACAGGGATTGACGAGCAGTACTTC.

The V gene is TRBV5-5, the J gene TRBJ2-7; the D is unclear. Trimming left V 4 bases short and J 5 bases short, with 7 bases between. The CDR3 has 11 amino acids. Germline CDR1 SGHKS, CDR2 YYEKEE (reference sequence). The CDR3 coding sequence is TGTGCCAGCAGCCTGTTCGACGAGCAGTACTTC. As protein: CASSLFDEQYF.

This clone was recorded only once. The chain recombines TRBV7-2 with TRBJ2-7, with D possibly being TRBD2 (5 bases). CDR1 is SGHTA and CDR2 is FQGNSA in the germline V gene. The CDR3 runs to 16 residues. Trimming cost V 6 bases and J 2 bases, with 20 bases left between them. This chain's CDR3 is CASSSLIERDPYEQYF. Written as DNA, the CDR3 is TGTGCCAGCAGTTCCCTTATCGAGAGGGATCCCTACGAGCAGTACTTC.

The CDR3 DNA sequence: TGTGCCAGCAGTAAACAGCCCACGACCCAAGCTTTCTTT. It translates to CASSKQPTTQAFF. The rearrangement uses TRBV6-5 and TRBJ1-1; D uncertain. Germline values: CDR1 MNHEY, CDR2 SVGAGI. Trimming took off 5 bases at V and 9 bases at J, with 16 bases between the two ends. The CDR3 contains 13 residues.